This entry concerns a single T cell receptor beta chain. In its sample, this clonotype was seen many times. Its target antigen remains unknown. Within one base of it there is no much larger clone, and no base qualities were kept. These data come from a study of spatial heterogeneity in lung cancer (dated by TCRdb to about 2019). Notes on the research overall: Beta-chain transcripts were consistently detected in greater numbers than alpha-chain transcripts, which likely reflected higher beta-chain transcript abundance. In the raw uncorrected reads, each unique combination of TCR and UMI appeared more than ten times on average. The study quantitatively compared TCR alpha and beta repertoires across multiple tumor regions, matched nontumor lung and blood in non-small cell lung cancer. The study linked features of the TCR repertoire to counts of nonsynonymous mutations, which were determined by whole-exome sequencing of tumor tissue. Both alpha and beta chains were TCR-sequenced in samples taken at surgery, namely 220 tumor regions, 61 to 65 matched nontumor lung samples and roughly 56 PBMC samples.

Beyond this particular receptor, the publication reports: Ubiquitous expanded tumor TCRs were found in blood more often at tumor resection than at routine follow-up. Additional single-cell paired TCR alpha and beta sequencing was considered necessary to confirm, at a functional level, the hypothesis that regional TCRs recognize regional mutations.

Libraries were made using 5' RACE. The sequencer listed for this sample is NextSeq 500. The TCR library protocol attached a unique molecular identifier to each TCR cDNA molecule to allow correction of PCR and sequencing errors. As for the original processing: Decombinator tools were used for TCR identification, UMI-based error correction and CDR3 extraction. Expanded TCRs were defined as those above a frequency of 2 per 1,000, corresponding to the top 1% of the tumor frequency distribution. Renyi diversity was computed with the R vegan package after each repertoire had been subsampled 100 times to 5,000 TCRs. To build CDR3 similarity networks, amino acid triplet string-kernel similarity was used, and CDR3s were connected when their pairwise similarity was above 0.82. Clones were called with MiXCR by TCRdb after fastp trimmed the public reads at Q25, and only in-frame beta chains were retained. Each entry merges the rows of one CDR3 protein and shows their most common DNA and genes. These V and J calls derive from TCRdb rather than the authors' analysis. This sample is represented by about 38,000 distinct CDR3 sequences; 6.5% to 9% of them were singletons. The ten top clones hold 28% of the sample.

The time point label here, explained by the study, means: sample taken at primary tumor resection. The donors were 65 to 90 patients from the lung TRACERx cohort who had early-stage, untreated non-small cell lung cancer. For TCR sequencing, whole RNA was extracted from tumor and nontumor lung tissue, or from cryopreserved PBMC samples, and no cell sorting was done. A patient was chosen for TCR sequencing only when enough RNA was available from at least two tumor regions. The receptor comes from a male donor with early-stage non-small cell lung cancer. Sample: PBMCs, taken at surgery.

The DNA sequence reads TGTGCTAGTGCCCGAAGACAGGGGGCTGGTCAGCCCCAGCATTTT. This translates into CASARRQGAGQPQHF. Recombination connected TRBV12-5 to TRBJ1-5, with 10 middle bases fitting TRBD1. From the germline V gene, CDR1 is LGHNT and CDR2 is FRNRAP. After removal of 7 bases from V and 6 bases from J, the junction retains 9 bases not matched to a gene. The CDR3 runs 15 residues from the cysteine to the phenylalanine. The sequence is cut down to CDR3 DNA, 45 bases in frame from base 1.